The 18 T cell receptor beta chains presented below share a single source sample, sequenced in a study of sequential checkpoint blockade in melanoma. The repertoire was sequenced with immunoSEQ multiplex PCR; TCRdb's copy has only in-frame clones and lacks some. The sample includes a few thousand clones, around 40% of them seen just once. Stated treatment: randomized to nivolumab then ipilimumab (arm A) or the reverse (arm B). The source was tumor tissue (inferred from file names), collected from a patient given nivolumab and ipilimumab in sequence. The receptors were sampled from a human donor with melanoma.

This clone has more than one count but fewer than ten. The chain employs TRBV15 and TRBJ2-1; D gene unclear. From germline, CDR1 is LNHNV and CDR2 YYDKDF (reference sequence). CDR3 length equals 14 residues. Trimming removed 1 base at V and 5 bases at J, with 9 bases between. CDR3 amino acids: CATSRVGFDNEQFF. CDR3 nucleotide sequence: TGTGCCACCAGCAGAGTAGGGTTTGACAATGAGCAGTTCTTC.

The J gene is TRBJ2-5, the V gene TRBV4-1; 10 bases map to TRBD2. Looked up from germline, CDR1 is MGHRA and CDR2 is YSYEKL. CDR3 length: 16 residues. V lost 0 bases and J lost 4; bases outside the gene matches: 5. The CDR3 protein is CASSQDSGRIGETQYF. The CDR3 DNA reads as TGCGCCAGCAGCCAAGATAGCGGGAGGATAGGAGAGACCCAGTACTTC.

This chain uses TRBV28 with TRBJ2-7, with a possible D match to TRBD2 (5 bases). V was cut by 6 bases and J by 0 bases, with 15 bases left in between. CDR1 and CDR2 (germline): MDHEN, SYDVKM. The CDR3 extends over 15 amino acids. This CDR3 reads CASRRGFHDSYEQYF. Here the CDR3 DNA reads TGTGCCAGCAGGCGCGGGTTTCACGACTCCTACGAGCAGTACTTC.

The chain is built from TRBV18 and TRBJ2-3, with D perhaps TRBD2 (7 bases). Germline CDR1 and CDR2: KGHSH and LQKENI. This CDR3 is 17 amino acids long. Trimming cost V 3 bases and J 0 bases, with 16 bases left between them. The CDR3 bases are TGTGCCAGCTCACCGGTAAGCAGCGGGACAAGCACAGATACGCAGTATTTT. Amino acid sequence: CASSPVSSGTSTDTQYF.

This clone was seen a few times. The gene calls are TRBV10-2 and TRBJ1-1; D is unclear. V was trimmed by 3 bases and J by 4 bases, leaving 9 bases between them. The CDR3 covers 13 residues. Germline V gives CDR1 WSHSY, CDR2 SAAADI. As DNA, the CDR3 is TGCGCCAGCAGTGACCGGGAGACCACTGAAGCTTTCTTT. It yields the protein CASSDRETTEAFF.

This chain uses TRBV11-3 with TRBJ1-2; maybe TRBD1 (6 bases). V was trimmed by 3 bases and J by 3 bases, leaving 11 bases between them. Germline loops: CDR1 SGHNT, CDR2 YENEEA. This CDR3 has 14 amino acids. The CDR3: CASSLAPGDYGYTF. CDR3 in DNA: TGTGCCAGCAGCTTGGCCCCAGGGGACTATGGCTACACCTTC.

The chain couples TRBV18 to TRBJ1-1; TRBD1 agrees at 9 bases. The CDR3 consists of 16 residues. Germline CDR1 KGHSH, CDR2 LQKENI. V shed 3 bases, J shed 1 base, and the junction held 6 bases outside the gene matches. In DNA, the CDR3 is TGTGCCAGCTCACCTCAACAGGGGGCCGCGAACACTGAAGCTTTCTTT. This gives the protein CASSPQQGAANTEAFF. The full variable domain, in which reference TRBV18 and TRBJ1-1 provide the parts outside the CDR3, is NAGVMQNPRHLVRRRGQEARLRCSPMKGHSHVYWYRQLPEEGLKFMVYLQKENIIDESGMPKERFSAEFPKEGPSILRIQQVVRGDSAAYFCASSPQQGAANTEAFFGQGTRLTVV.

The sample holds a few counts of this clone. V is TRBV6-8 and J is TRBJ2-3; D is possibly TRBD2 (6 bases). The CDR3 is made up of 13 amino acids. CDR1 and CDR2 from the germline V gene are MNHGY and SAAAGT. Trimming took off 4 bases at V and 9 bases at J, with 14 bases between the two ends. The DNA for the CDR3 is TGTGCCAGCAGTTTAGGGGCGGGACTGACGCAGTATTTT. The encoded protein is CASSLGAGLTQYF.

The sample holds a few counts of this clone. The chain is built from TRBV6-8 and TRBJ2-1, with TRBD1 matching over 9 bases. CDR3 length: 16 residues. In germline, CDR1 is MNHGY, CDR2 SAAAGT. The V segment lost 2 bases and the J segment 7 bases; nucleotides outside the gene matches: 9. The CDR3: CASSYQGTGPGNEQFF. The CDR3 DNA sequence: TGTGCCAGCAGTTACCAAGGGACAGGGCCGGGGAATGAGCAGTTCTTC.

J is TRBJ1-5 and V is TRBV29-1; D remains ambiguous. Trimming took 4 bases from V and 4 from J, leaving 8 bases between them. CDR3 length equals 12 residues. Germline-derived CDR1 and CDR2 are SQVTM and ANQGSEA. For the CDR3, the DNA is TGCAGCGTTGGGTTGCCGAATCAGCCCCAGCATTTT. Its protein is CSVGLPNQPQHF.

The genes are TRBV30 and TRBJ2-6; a weak D match, TRBD1 (6 bases). Deletions cut 6 bases from V and 4 bases from J, with 13 bases between. The CDR3 is 14 amino acids. Per the germline V gene, CDR1 is GTSNPN and CDR2 is SVGIG (reference sequence). CDR3 sequence: CACNTGTGANVLTF. CDR3 in DNA: TGTGCCTGTAACACAGGGACCGGGGCCAACGTCCTGACTTTC.

The gene calls are TRBV29-1 and TRBJ2-1, with TRBD1 matching 8 bases. The germline CDR1 and CDR2 sequences are SQVTM and ANQGSEA. V lost 4 bases and J lost 9; bases outside the gene matches: 8. The CDR3 has 13 residues. Written as DNA, the CDR3 is TGCAGCGTTGTTCAGGGGGCGGCGGGTGAGCAGTTCTTC. Its protein product is CSVVQGAAGEQFF.

This clone was recorded a few times. The chain couples TRBV11-3 to TRBJ2-3; the match to TRBD1 covers 7 bases. Per germline, CDR1 SGHNT and CDR2 YENEEA. CDR3 size: 16 residues. With 3 bases clipped from V and 5 bases from J, the junction kept 11 bases outside the gene matches. The CDR3 coding sequence is TGTGCCAGCAGCTTGGGCCGGACAGGACCGGGAGATACGCAGTATTTT. It encodes CASSLGRTGPGDTQYF.

V is TRBV30 and J is TRBJ2-3; 10 nucleotides agree with TRBD1. After removal of 3 bases from V and 7 bases from J, the junction contained 13 bases not matched to a gene. Germline V gene data show CDR1 as GTSNPN and CDR2 as SVGIG (reference sequence). The length of the CDR3 is 16 residues. This CDR3 reads CAWRGGTGVYQNTQYF. CDR3 in DNA: TGTGCCTGGAGGGGAGGGACAGGGGTGTATCAGAATACGCAGTATTTT.

This clone was seen only a few times. The chain joins TRBV10-2 to TRBJ2-1; D remains unclear. The CDR3 runs 13 residues. V lost 5 bases and J 9 bases, leaving 14 bases between the germline ends. The germline V gene encodes CDR1 WSHSY and CDR2 SAAADI. CDR3 sequence reads: CASSPQRAAEQFF. The CDR3, as DNA: TGCGCCAGCAGTCCCCAGCGTGCTGCTGAGCAGTTCTTC.

The genes are TRBV12-5 and TRBJ2-1, with TRBD2 matching over 8 bases. V gave up 5 bases and J gave up 9 bases; unmatched junction bases: 9. CDR1 LGHNT and CDR2 FRNRAP come from the germline V gene. The CDR3 is made up of 14 amino acids. The CDR3 protein is CASGPGRTSTEQFF. The DNA of the CDR3 is TGTGCTAGTGGTCCAGGGAGGACTAGCACTGAGCAGTTCTTC.

This chain connects TRBV1 to TRBJ1-3. TRBV1 is designated a pseudogene. The CDR3 has 17 amino acids. CDR3 nucleotide sequence: TGCGCCAGCAGCCAAGGCGGGTCGTCCTACACTGGAAACACCATATATTTT. Amino acids: CASSQGGSSYTGNTIYF.

In this sample, this clone turned up a few times. The rearrangement links TRBV19 to TRBJ2-3; 12 nucleotides align to TRBD1. V dropped 0 bases and J dropped 5; count of bases not matched to a gene: 3. The CDR3 sequence is 16 residues long. Germline CDR1 LNHDA, CDR2 SQIVND (reference sequence). The DNA of the CDR3 is TGTGCCAGTAGTATAGAAGGGACAGGGGGCGTAGATACGCAGTATTTT. This translates into CASSIEGTGGVDTQYF.